Below are 5 T cell receptor beta chains sequenced from a single sample in a study of cytomegalovirus exposure and HLA in healthy donors. Primers: 60 Vbeta forward and 13 Jbeta reverse. Some clones are missing from TCRdb's copy, which holds only in-frame ones; the method was immunoSEQ multiplex PCR. The profile shows around 130,000 clones, around three quarters of them singletons. Specimen: PBMCs. The receptors stem from a man aged 25-45 years in good health and CMV-seronegative.

This clone was counted between two and nine times. The CDR3 DNA sequence: TGCGCCAGCAGGGTTAGCGTTACGCCAGGGGACGAGCAGTTCTTC. Amino acid sequence: CASRVSVTPGDEQFF. The genes are TRBV5-1 and TRBJ2-1; possibly TRBD1 for D (6 bases). V lost 5 bases and J lost 10, with 22 bases in between. The CDR3 loop spans 15 amino acids. Germline V CDR1 and CDR2: SGHRS, YFSETQ.

CDR3 loop: CASRATGMNTEAFF. CDR3 DNA: TGTGCCAGCAGAGCCACAGGGATGAACACTGAAGCTTTCTTT. This chain links TRBV6-4 with TRBJ1-1; D possibly corresponds to TRBD1 (6 bases). The CDR3 covers 14 residues. Germline values: CDR1 MRHNA, CDR2 SNTAGT. The V and J ends lost 6 bases and 0 bases respectively, with 11 bases between them.

This clone has a handful of counts. The V call is TRBV28, the J call TRBJ2-7; 9 positions agree with TRBD1. With 5 bases clipped from V and 3 bases from J, the junction kept 5 bases outside the gene matches. CDR1 and CDR2 from the germline V gene are MDHEN and SYDVKM. This CDR3 contains 14 residues. The CDR3 spells CASSTGTGSYEQYF. CDR3 in DNA: TGTGCCAGCAGTACCGGGACAGGGAGCTACGAGCAGTACTTC.

V is TRBV4-3 and J is TRBJ1-4, with 7 bases lining up with TRBD1. J gave up 8 bases and V 0 bases, and 9 bases lay outside the gene matches. Germline CDR1 is LGHNA and CDR2 is YSLEER. The CDR3 extends over 16 amino acids. In DNA form, the CDR3 reads TGCGCCAGCAGCCAAGAGCGAGAGGGGGCCCGAGAAAAACTGTTTTTT. Amino acids: CASSQEREGAREKLFF.

The chain couples TRBV5-4 to TRBJ2-5; TRBD2 aligns across 10 bases. Per the germline V gene, CDR1 is SGHNT and CDR2 is YYREEE (reference sequence). The length of the CDR3 is 16 residues. V lost 2 bases to trimming and J lost 3 bases; unmatched junction nucleotides: 7. The CDR3 spells CASSFISGGQEETQYF. CDR3 nucleotide sequence: TGTGCCAGCAGCTTTATTAGCGGGGGGCAAGAAGAGACCCAGTACTTC.